This T cell receptor beta chain was profiled in a study of OX40 agonist ivuxolimab in advanced cancers. Remarks on this clone: No antigen is known for it.

Here immunoSEQ multiplex PCR was the method, and the copy in TCRdb shows in-frame clones only, minus some. The repertoire holds 80,000 to 100,000 clones, roughly 84% seen once, with approximately 0.29% in the top ten. Germline CDR1 and CDR2: LNHDA and SQIVND (reference sequence). The V segment lost 5 bases and the J segment 4 bases; nucleotides outside the gene matches: 9. This CDR3 has 15 residues. General observations from the study: A proportion of nonresponders additionally exhibited low normalized T-cell clonal expansion.

The sample in question was CD4+ or CD8+ T cells sorted from blood, obtained in a trial of the OX40 agonist ivuxolimab. The receptor comes from an adult with an advanced solid tumor such as melanoma, head and neck, liver or kidney cancer. This chain links TRBV19 with TRBJ1-2, with 8 bases that match TRBD1. CDR3 bases: TGTGCCAGTAGTCCCCAGGGGGCGTGGACCTATGGCTACACCTTC. As protein: CASSPQGAWTYGYTF.